Here is one T cell receptor (beta chain) with its context. Its antigen is not known. Assay execution took place at the deep level. Across several immunoSEQ plates, the genomic DNA of each subset was split evenly. Sequencing used immunoSEQ multiplex PCR; TCRdb keeps in-frame clones, though not all of them. In the table there are hundreds of thousands of clones, about 96% of which are singletons. This entry comes from a study of shared clonotypes between healthy human individuals. Across the whole study: The cohort had two women and a few men, ages 18 to 49.

CDR1 and CDR2 from the germline V gene are SGDLS and YYNGEE. V was clipped by 0 bases and J by 8 bases, with 6 bases between them. The CDR3 contains 12 residues. CD8 cells regarded as naive lacked CD45RO, were positively chosen for CCR7, and omitted terminally differentiated effector memory CD45RA+ cells. The study's findings and limits: Researchers found naive subsets generally carried larger estimated richness than memory subsets.

This sequence was found in a woman aged 25 to 39 in good health. The sequenced material came from naive CD8+ T cells sorted from blood. The chain combines TRBV9 with TRBJ2-1, with D hard to call. Here the CDR3 DNA reads TGTGCCAGCAGCGTAGGGTCCCATGAGCAGTTCTTC. The encoded protein is CASSVGSHEQFF. Drawing the rest from reference TRBV9 and TRBJ2-1, the complete variable domain is DSGVTQTPKHLITATGQRVTLRCSPRSGDLSVYWYQQSLDQGLQFLIQYYNGEERAKGNILERFSAQQFPDLHSELNLSSLELGDSALYFCASSVGSHEQFFGPGTRLTVL.